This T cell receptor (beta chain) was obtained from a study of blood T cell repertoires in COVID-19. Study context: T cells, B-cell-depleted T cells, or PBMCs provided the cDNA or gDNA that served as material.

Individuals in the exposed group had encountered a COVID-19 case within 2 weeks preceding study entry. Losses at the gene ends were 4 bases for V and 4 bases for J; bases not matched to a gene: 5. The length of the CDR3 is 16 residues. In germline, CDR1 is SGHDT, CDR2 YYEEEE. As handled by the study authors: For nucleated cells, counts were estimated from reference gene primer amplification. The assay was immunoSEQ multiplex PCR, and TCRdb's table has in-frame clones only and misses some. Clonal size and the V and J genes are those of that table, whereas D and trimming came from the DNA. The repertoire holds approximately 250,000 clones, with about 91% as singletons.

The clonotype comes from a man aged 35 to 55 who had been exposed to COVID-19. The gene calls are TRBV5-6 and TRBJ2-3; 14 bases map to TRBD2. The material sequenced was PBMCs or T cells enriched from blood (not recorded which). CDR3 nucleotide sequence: TGTGCCAGCAGCCTCGGACTAGCGGGAGGTGCAGATACGCAGTATTTT. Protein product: CASSLGLAGGADTQYF. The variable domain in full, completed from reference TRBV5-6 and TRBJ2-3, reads DAGVTQSPTHLIKTRGQQVTLRCSPKSGHDTVSWYQQALGQGPQFIFQYYEEEERQRGNFPDRFSGHQFPNYSSELNVNALLLGDSALYLCASSLGLAGGADTQYFGPGTRLTVL.